The 11 T cell receptor beta chains below come from one sample, sequenced in a study of CD8 T cells in ankylosing spondylitis. TCRdb reanalysed the 5' RACE reads using MiXCR and keeps one entry per CDR3 protein. Of around 320,000 distinct CDR3 sequences listed, less than 25% are singletons. Input material: blood, either unsorted or a sorted T cell fraction (not recorded which). These receptors originate from a female donor with ankylosing spondylitis or in good health (not recorded which).

V gene TRBV6-2 or TRBV6-3 combines with J gene TRBJ2-2; D may be TRBD2 (5 bases). Trimming removed 1 base at V and 8 bases at J, with 11 bases between. Germline V lookup: CDR1 MNHEY, CDR2 SVGEGT. The CDR3 consists of 14 residues. The CDR3 nucleotides are TGTGCCAGCAGTTACTATCCCGGCGGGGGGGAGCTGTTTTTT. Its protein product is CASSYYPGGGELFF.

The rearrangement links TRBV20-1 to TRBJ1-3; no clear D. Germline V gives CDR1 DFQATT, CDR2 SNEGSKA (reference sequence). This CDR3 is built from 15 residues. Between the trimmed V and J ends, which lost 0 bases and 0 bases, there was a span of 9 bases. Here the CDR3 DNA reads TGCAGTGCTAGAGACATTTCCACCTCTGGAAACACCATATATTTT. Translated, it gives CSARDISTSGNTIYF.

This clonotype has ten or more counts. V is TRBV20-1 and J is TRBJ2-3; TRBD2 agrees at 7 bases. V gave up 3 bases and J gave up 9 bases; unmatched junction bases: 3. The CDR3 has 11 residues. Germline V gives CDR1 DFQATT, CDR2 SNEGSKA (reference sequence). CDR3 residues: CSARTSLTQYF. CDR3 DNA: TGCAGTGCTAGGACTAGCTTGACGCAGTATTTT.

In this sample, this clonotype turned up once. The J gene is TRBJ1-2, the V gene TRBV7-2; TRBD1 aligns across 9 bases. The CDR3 sequence is 14 residues long. The J segment lost 2 bases and the V segment lost 4 bases, leaving 2 bases of the junction unmatched. Germline V CDR1 and CDR2: SGHTA, FQGNSA. The CDR3 region is CASSSGTGNYGYTF. The CDR3 DNA sequence: TGTGCCAGCAGCTCAGGGACAGGGAACTATGGCTACACCTTC. Drawing the rest from reference TRBV7-2 and TRBJ1-2, the complete variable domain is GAGVSQSPSNKVTEKGKDVELRCDPISGHTALYWYRQSLGQGLEFLIYFQGNSAPDKSGLPSDRFSAERTGGSVSTLTIQRTQQEDSAVYLCASSSGTGNYGYTFGSGTRLTVV.

In its sample, this clonotype was seen a few times. This sequence joins TRBV24-1 and TRBJ2-1; possibly TRBD2 for D (6 bases). Germline CDR1 and CDR2: KGHDR and SFDVKD. V lost 5 bases to trimming and J lost 5 bases, with 12 bases between them. The CDR3 length is 14 residues. The CDR3 loop reads CATSARDFDNEQFF. DNA of the CDR3: TGTGCCACCAGTGCCCGGGACTTCGACAATGAGCAGTTCTTC.

The gene calls are TRBV9 and TRBJ1-4, with D unresolved. Germline CDR1 is SGDLS and CDR2 is YYNGEE. V lost 0 bases, J lost 6 bases, and 9 bases lay in between. This CDR3 spans 14 amino acids. The CDR3 reads CASSVVWDDEKLFF. The CDR3 DNA follows: TGTGCCAGCAGCGTAGTATGGGATGATGAAAAACTGTTTTTT.

The CDR3 DNA reads as TGTGCCAGCGCCAGCGGGAGCACAGATACGCAGTATTTT. Encoded protein: CASASGSTDTQYF. The rearrangement uses TRBV6-1 and TRBJ2-3; TRBD2 might be the D (6 bases). V lost 8 bases, J lost 0 bases, and 9 bases lay in between. The CDR3 contains 13 residues. Germline CDR1 and CDR2: MNHNS and SASEGT.

As to this clonotype: Mismatch with germline at one junction end may stem from a read error. The chain combines TRBV6-5 with TRBJ1-4; 10 nucleotides match TRBD1. Germline V CDR1 and CDR2: MNHEY, SVGAGI. The CDR3 loop spans 14 amino acids. The CDR3 DNA reads TGTGCCAGCACTTACGGGACAGGGGTTGAAAAACTGTTTTTT. It codes for CASTYGTGVEKLFF.

This clonotype was counted many times. The genes are TRBV29-1 and TRBJ1-2, with 7 bases aligning to TRBD1. This CDR3 comprises 13 residues. Losses at the gene ends were 3 bases for V and 2 bases for J; bases not matched to a gene: 3. Looked up from germline, CDR1 is SQVTM and CDR2 is ANQGSEA. CDR3 DNA sequence: TGCAGCGTTGAGGACAGGAGGAACTATGGCTACACCTTC. This gives the protein CSVEDRRNYGYTF.

At least ten counts were recorded for this clonotype. The rearrangement joins TRBV25-1 to TRBJ2-7, with TRBD2 as a possible D gene (6 bases). The V end was cut by 3 bases, the J end by 5 bases, with 11 bases between. The CDR3 extends over 13 amino acids. From germline, CDR1 is MGHDK and CDR2 SYGVNS. CDR3 bases: TGTGCCAGCAGTGAGGGGGGTCGGAACGAGCAGTACTTC. Residues: CASSEGGRNEQYF.

This clonotype showed up just a few times. The chain's CDR3 is CSVEEAQGHKYEQYF. The CDR3, as DNA: TGCAGCGTTGAAGAAGCCCAGGGGCATAAGTACGAGCAGTACTTC. This rearrangement joins TRBV29-1 to TRBJ2-7, with D perhaps matching TRBD1 (6 bases). Trimming removed 0 bases at V and 4 bases at J, with 16 bases between. The CDR3 has 15 amino acids. Germline CDR1 is SQVTM and CDR2 is ANQGSEA.